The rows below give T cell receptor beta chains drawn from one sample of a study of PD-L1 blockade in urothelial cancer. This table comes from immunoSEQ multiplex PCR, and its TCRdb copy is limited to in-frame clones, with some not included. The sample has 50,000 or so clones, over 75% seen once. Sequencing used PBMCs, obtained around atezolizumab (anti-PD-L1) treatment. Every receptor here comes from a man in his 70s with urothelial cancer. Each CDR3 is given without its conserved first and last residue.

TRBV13	ASSSSFNTQY
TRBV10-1	ASSESASYGYT
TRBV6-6	ASSLTGTGVSETQY
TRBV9	ASSEGQGSSYEQY
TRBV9	ASSHLERKNEKLF
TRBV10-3	AISDREGSTEAF
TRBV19	ASSIVGQPQH
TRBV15	ATSRDILAGGPSEQF
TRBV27	ASSLLGRTSIFAEQF
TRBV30	AWSVLRDRTYNEQF
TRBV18	ASSPTPGGDGNTIY
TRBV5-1	ASSSGLAPSYNEQF
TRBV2	ASSHDTGQETQY
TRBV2	ASIGTGSLDGFYGYT
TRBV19	ASSVTGASYEQY
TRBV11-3	ASTQRGAGTGY
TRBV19	ASSILRGGGALIGAYGYT
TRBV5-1	ASSLNGEFYGYT
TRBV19	ASSFRLAGGQETQY
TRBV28	ASSPMGQPLGYGYT
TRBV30	AWSRGRGEKLF
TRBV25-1	ASSEGQGARTEAF
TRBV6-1	ASSEALASGADTQY
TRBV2	ASMRAILTYEQY
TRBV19	ASSIDRGPEAF
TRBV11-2	ASSLTPSTSAGRGTQY